Described below is a single TCR beta chain sequence and its context. Reverse transcription of roughly 0.45 to 1 ug RNA was performed with random hexamers. Amplification of TCR beta CDR3 across 54 Vbeta and 13 Jbeta was performed with immunoSEQ multiplex PCR. From the immunoSEQ multiplex PCR reads, TCRdb called clonotypes with MiXCR, one entry per CDR3 protein. The sample shows some 99,000 distinct CDR3 sequences, around 95% of them seen only once. The data stem from a study of CD8 T cells in Susac syndrome. The CDR3 extends over 16 amino acids. CDR1 is SGHNT and CDR2 is YYREEE in the germline V gene (reference sequence). V lost 4 bases, J lost 0 bases, and 6 bases stayed unmatched. Healthy donors acted as controls, with matching for age and sex. The CD8+ and CD4+ T cells were negatively isolated, with the TEMRA cells enriched by FACS.

This receptor was obtained from a human donor in good health. This sequence joins TRBV5-4 and TRBJ2-4, with 8 nucleotides matching TRBD1. The source material was CD4+ T cells from PBMCs. The CDR3 sequence is CASSRTGKEAKNIQYF. For the CDR3, the DNA is TGTGCCAGCAGCAGGACAGGGAAGGAAGCCAAAAACATTCAGTACTTC.